Presented here are 26 T cell receptor beta chains from one specimen sequenced in a study of blood T cells in healthy people across ages. A second PCR, run for about 7 to 11 cycles, used a sample-barcoded 5' primer plus a J-beta primer mix. One entry per CDR3 protein results from TCRdb running MiXCR on the 5' RACE reads. The table shows some 900,000 distinct CDR3 sequences, with roughly 48% occurring only once. Sequencing was done on a sample of blood. The receptors come from a man aged 30 to 39 in good health.

The V and J genes are TRBV5-1 and TRBJ2-7; 10 bases align to TRBD1. Germline CDR1 reads SGHRS; CDR2 reads YFSETQ. The CDR3 loop spans 16 amino acids. V shed 8 bases, J shed 0 bases, and the junction held 11 bases outside the gene matches. The CDR3 bases are TGCGCCAGTGTGACAGGGGGCTCCAAAAGCTCCTACGAGCAGTACTTC. Translation: CASVTGGSKSSYEQYF.

This clonotype was found a few times. This chain links TRBV7-2 with TRBJ2-1; 8 bases line up with TRBD2. The CDR3 spans 14 residues. With V trimmed by 3 bases and J by 6 bases, 4 bases remained unmatched. The germline V gene has CDR1 SGHTA and CDR2 FQGNSA. The CDR3 loop is CASSFGGAFNEQFF. As DNA, the CDR3 is TGTGCCAGCAGCTTCGGGGGGGCCTTCAATGAGCAGTTCTTC.

A word on this clonotype: At one end, the junction sequence differs from germline, possibly due to a read error. This sequence joins TRBV28 and TRBJ2-1; perhaps D is TRBD1 or TRBD2 (6 bases each). The germline V gene encodes CDR1 MDHEN and CDR2 SYDVKM. The length of the CDR3 is 17 residues. The CDR3 bases are TGTGCCAGCAGCCCGATCGGGGCCGGGGGCTCCTGCAATGAGCAGTTCTTC. As protein: CASSPIGAGGSCNEQFF.

The chain joins TRBV6-5 to TRBJ1-6; no clear D. The germline V and J ends were trimmed by 2 bases and 12 bases, with 11 bases remaining between them. The CDR3 length is 13 residues. Germline V gene lookup returns CDR1 MNHEY and CDR2 SVGAGI. The DNA for the CDR3 is TGTGCCAGCAGTTACGGAAAAGGCCTACCCCTCCACTTT. It yields the protein CASSYGKGLPLHF.

The chain employs TRBV5-1 and TRBJ1-2, with D uncertain. V lost 4 bases to trimming and J lost 0 bases, with 13 bases between them. The CDR3 is 15 amino acids. Germline values: CDR1 SGHRS, CDR2 YFSETQ. In DNA form, the CDR3 reads TGCGCCAGCAGCCCGGAGGGCACAGCTAACTATGGCTACACCTTC. The encoded protein is CASSPEGTANYGYTF.

This clonotype has only a few counts. The chain couples TRBV20-1 to TRBJ2-7; D tentatively fits TRBD1 or TRBD2 (6 bases each). The CDR3 loop spans 14 amino acids. Trimming left V 6 bases short and J 2 bases short, with 17 bases between. Per the germline V gene, CDR1 is DFQATT and CDR2 is SNEGSKA (reference sequence). The CDR3 here is CSAKAGGPPYEQYF. The CDR3 nucleotides read TGCAGTGCAAAAGCCGGGGGCCCGCCCTACGAGCAGTACTTC.

The V call is TRBV4-1, the J call TRBJ2-5; 10 bases are a match to TRBD2. Matching the DNA end better, TRBJ2-7 makes the J call doubtful. The CDR3 is made up of 15 amino acids. The germline V gene has CDR1 MGHRA and CDR2 YSYEKL. The CDR3 DNA follows: TGCGCCAGCAGCCCAGCGGGAGGGCTCCCCTACGAGCAGTACTTC. Encoded protein: CASSPAGGLPYEQYF.

This clonotype has a single count. This rearrangement joins TRBV3-1 to TRBJ2-5, with 11 nucleotides matching TRBD2. V lost 1 base and J lost 3; bases outside the gene matches: 1. Germline V gene data show CDR1 as LGHDT and CDR2 as YNNKEL (reference sequence). This CDR3 contains 15 residues. The CDR3 sequence: CASSQVLAGEETQYF. The CDR3 region has the DNA TGTGCCAGCAGCCAAGTACTAGCGGGGGAAGAGACCCAGTACTTC.

This clonotype was recorded a few times. This rearrangement joins TRBV11-3 to TRBJ2-3; D may be TRBD2 (5 bases). Germline V gene sequence: CDR1 SGHNT, CDR2 YENEEA. This CDR3 is built from 16 residues. V shed 4 bases and J shed 6 bases, with 20 bases lying between them. This CDR3 reads CASSSRIRLGGDTQYF. Written as DNA, the CDR3 is TGTGCCAGCAGCTCCCGTATACGGCTAGGAGGTGATACGCAGTATTTT.

This sequence joins TRBV7-9 and TRBJ2-1; D unresolved. Trimming pared 4 bases from V and 8 bases from J, leaving 21 bases between. The CDR3 loop spans 16 amino acids. Germline V gives CDR1 SEHNR, CDR2 FQNEAQ (reference sequence). The DNA for the CDR3 is TGTGCCAGCAGCTCAATAAAAGGTGGCGGCAAGGATGAGCAGTTCTTC. This gives the protein CASSSIKGGGKDEQFF.

There are many counts of this clonotype. The chain is built from TRBV12-3 or TRBV12-4 and TRBJ2-1; TRBD1 matches at 7 bases. CDR3 length equals 15 residues. Trimming removed 1 base from V and 4 bases from J; junction bases left unmatched: 4. CDR3 sequence reads: CASSLEGAGYNEQFF. In DNA form, the CDR3 reads TGTGCCAGCAGTTTAGAGGGGGCCGGTTACAATGAGCAGTTCTTC.

The rearrangement links TRBV5-5 to TRBJ2-5; D is perhaps TRBD1 (5 bases). Trimming stripped 5 bases from V and 2 bases from J, with 13 bases between. The CDR3 consists of 14 residues. The germline gives CDR1 SGHKS, CDR2 YYEKEE (reference sequence). Here the CDR3 reads CASSKQGRQETQYF. The CDR3 nucleotides read TGTGCCAGCAGTAAGCAGGGCCGACAAGAGACCCAGTACTTC.

The V and J genes are TRBV20-1 and TRBJ1-2, with 8 bases fitting TRBD1. The junction had 9 bases not matched to a gene; V was cut back by 3 bases and J by 3 bases. Germline CDR1 and CDR2: DFQATT and SNEGSKA (reference sequence). CDR3 length: 15 residues. The CDR3 here is CSASPQGAPYYGYTF. Written as DNA, the CDR3 is TGCAGTGCTAGTCCCCAGGGGGCGCCGTACTATGGCTACACCTTC.

The chain links TRBV3-1 to TRBJ1-1; no clear D. The CDR3 runs to 13 residues. Germline values: CDR1 LGHDT, CDR2 YNNKEL (reference sequence). V dropped 2 bases and J dropped 6 bases, with 10 bases sitting between them. The CDR3 here is CASSQYGESEAFF. In DNA, the CDR3 is TGTGCCAGCAGCCAATATGGCGAGTCTGAAGCTTTCTTT.

CDR3 residues: CASSLPAGREAFF. The CDR3 region has the DNA TGTGCCAGCAGTTTACCGGCAGGGAGGGAAGCTTTCTTT. V usage is TRBV12-3 or TRBV12-4 and J usage is TRBJ1-1, with D possibly matching TRBD1 (5 bases). V was trimmed by 2 bases and J by 8 bases, leaving 12 bases between them. The CDR3 spans 13 residues.

About this clonotype: A read error is possible here, since a much larger clone lies one base away. The rearrangement joins TRBV2 to TRBJ1-5; D gene ambiguous. The V gene's germline CDR1 is SNHLY and CDR2 FYNNEI. V lost 7 bases, J lost 3 bases, and 10 bases lay in between. The CDR3 extends over 13 amino acids. As DNA, the CDR3 is TGTGCCAGCACGAAGGAGGCCAATCAGCCCCAGCATTTT. The encoded protein is CASTKEANQPQHF.

A few counts support this clonotype. In DNA form, the CDR3 reads TGCAGTGCTAGAGATCAGGGTTGGGTATTCACCGGGGAGCTGTTTTTT. Translating gives CSARDQGWVFTGELFF. This sequence joins TRBV20-1 and TRBJ2-2, with a tentative D call TRBD1 (5 bases). The V end lost 0 bases, the J end lost 4 bases, and 15 bases lay between the germline ends. The CDR3 is 16 residues long. Germline CDR1 is DFQATT and CDR2 is SNEGSKA (reference sequence).

V and J are TRBV5-1 and TRBJ2-7; TRBD1 matches 8 bases. The CDR3 spans 16 residues. The V gene's germline CDR1 is SGHRS and CDR2 YFSETQ. The V and J ends lost 2 bases and 3 bases, in that order; junction bases with no gene match: 10. CDR3 coding DNA: TGCGCCAGCAGCTTACCCCCTGACAGGGGTGTCTACGAGCAGTACTTC. It yields the protein CASSLPPDRGVYEQYF.

V usage is TRBV5-1 and J usage is TRBJ1-2, with unresolved D. The germline V and J ends were trimmed by 5 bases and 7 bases, with 3 bases remaining between them. CDR1 and CDR2 (germline): SGHRS, YFSETQ. The CDR3 is made up of 9 amino acids. CDR3 region: CASRCGYTF. CDR3 nucleotides: TGCGCCAGCAGGTGTGGCTACACCTTC. Full variable domain (remainder filled in from reference TRBV5-1 and TRBJ1-2): KAGVTQTPRYLIKTRGQQVTLSCSPISGHRSVSWYQQTPGQGLQFLFEYFSETQRNKGNFPGRFSGRQFSNSRSEMNVSTLELGDSALYLCASRCGYTFGSGTRLTVV.

The V call is TRBV5-5, the J call TRBJ2-7; TRBD2 matches 7 bases. J gave up 3 bases and V 2 bases, and 5 bases lay outside the gene matches. The CDR3 loop spans 14 amino acids. The germline CDR1 and CDR2 sequences are SGHKS and YYEKEE (reference sequence). The CDR3 loop is CASSFLPGGYEQYF. The CDR3 nucleotides read TGTGCCAGCAGCTTTCTTCCGGGGGGCTACGAGCAGTACTTC.

This chain uses TRBV7-2 with TRBJ2-3; 9 nucleotides match TRBD1. With 5 bases clipped from V and 2 bases from J, the junction kept 5 bases outside the gene matches. Germline V gives CDR1 SGHTA, CDR2 FQGNSA. The CDR3 is 15 residues long. CDR3 bases: TGTGCCAGCAGCCAGACAGGGGGACCCACAGATACGCAGTATTTT. Translating gives CASSQTGGPTDTQYF.

The genes are TRBV15 and TRBJ2-1, with TRBD2 as a possible D gene (5 bases). This CDR3 contains 13 residues. Germline CDR1 and CDR2: LNHNV and YYDKDF (reference sequence). V was shortened by 0 bases and J by 8 bases, with 8 bases between the two germline ends. The CDR3 reads CATSRETGYEQFF. DNA of the CDR3: TGTGCCACCAGCAGAGAAACGGGGTATGAGCAGTTCTTC.

In this sample, this clonotype turned up a few times. The chain combines TRBV4-3 with TRBJ2-7; 7 bases map to TRBD2. The CDR3 consists of 15 residues. Germline V gives CDR1 LGHNA, CDR2 YSLEER. J lost 3 bases, V lost 3 bases, and 8 bases had no gene match. The DNA for the CDR3 is TGCGCCAGCAGCCAGGGGGGGGGGAAACTCTACGAGCAGTACTTC. Translating it yields CASSQGGGKLYEQYF.

This CDR3 reads CAITDSSGGQETQYF. The CDR3 bases are TGTGCCATCACGGATTCTAGCGGGGGCCAAGAGACCCAGTACTTC. This rearrangement joins TRBV10-3 to TRBJ2-5, with 10 bases aligning to TRBD2. Germline V gene lookup returns CDR1 ENHRY and CDR2 SYGVKD. Germline trimming cut 7 bases from V and 1 base from J; bases unmatched to any gene: 6. There are 15 residues in the CDR3.

This clonotype was counted a few times. The chain uses TRBV4-1 and TRBJ2-3; 9 bases line up with TRBD1. The CDR3 sequence is 18 residues long. CDR1 is MGHRA, CDR2 YSYEKL, per germline. The ends lost 4 bases at V and 3 bases at J; junction bases unmatched: 14. CDR3 coding DNA: TGCGCCAGCAGCCGGGGATCACAGGGGGCTAGACGAACAGATACGCAGTATTTT. The encoded protein is CASSRGSQGARRTDTQYF.

In this sample, this clonotype turned up a few times. The V and J genes are TRBV29-1 and TRBJ2-3; D is ambiguous. From germline, CDR1 is SQVTM and CDR2 ANQGSEA. V was shortened by 7 bases and J by 6 bases, with 23 bases between the two germline ends. The CDR3 has 15 residues. The CDR3 loop is CSGRPQPLTTDTQYF. The DNA of the CDR3 is TGCAGCGGCCGACCCCAACCGCTGACCACTGATACGCAGTATTTT.